This passage covers 22 T cell receptor beta chains from one sample sequenced in a study of T cells after posttransplantation cyclophosphamide. The protocol was immunoSEQ multiplex PCR, while the TCRdb copy is restricted to in-frame clones and leaves out a portion. This table holds around 10,000 clones, 80% to 90% found once. Cyclophosphamide on days +3 and +4 followed busulfan-fludarabine conditioning and a marrow graft. Specimen: PBMCs, collected after allogeneic stem cell transplant with posttransplant cyclophosphamide. Source of these receptors: a female patient between 50 and 60 years old who received an allogeneic stem cell transplant from a related donor, was CMV-positive, and had no GVHD. Some T cells may be the graft donor's.

The V and J genes are TRBV4-3 and TRBJ2-7; 8 nucleotides match TRBD2. J gave up 4 bases and V 4 bases, and 18 bases lay outside the gene matches. The CDR3 contains 18 residues. CDR1 is LGHNA and CDR2 is YSLEER in the germline V gene. The CDR3: CASSPTASGGPLAYEQYF. In DNA form, the CDR3 reads TGCGCCAGCAGCCCGACCGCGAGCGGGGGCCCCCTTGCATACGAGCAGTACTTC.

This rearrangement joins TRBV29-1 to TRBJ2-7; 9 bases align to TRBD1. The germline CDR1 and CDR2 sequences are SQVTM and ANQGSEA. Unmatched junction bases numbered 7, after V lost 7 bases and J lost 6 bases. The CDR3 loop spans 12 amino acids. In DNA, the CDR3 is TGCAGCGCCAGACAGGGGGTAAGCGAGCAGTACTTC. Translated: CSARQGVSEQYF.

There are a few counts of this clone. A junction end diverges from the germline sequence, so it may reflect a read error. The chain joins TRBV7-7 to TRBJ2-1, with a tentative D call TRBD1 (5 bases). This CDR3 comprises 16 residues. Germline values: CDR1 SSHAT, CDR2 FNYEAQ (reference sequence). CDR3 nucleotide sequence: TGTGCTAGCAGCACAGGACCGATGAGCTCCTACAATGAGCAGTTCTTC. This codes for CASSTGPMSSYNEQFF.

The gene calls are TRBV4-1 and TRBJ1-4, with a weak D call TRBD1 (5 bases). CDR1 is MGHRA and CDR2 is YSYEKL in the germline V gene. This CDR3 region has 14 residues. V was clipped by 4 bases and J by 12 bases, with 18 bases between them. CDR3 sequence: CASSLWGGPGELFF. The CDR3 DNA follows: TGCGCCAGCAGCCTCTGGGGGGGACCGGGAGAACTGTTTTTT.

The table lists this clone with a count of one. CDR3 bases: TGTGCCAGCAGCTTAGTCAGGGGGACCTACAATGAGCAGTTCTTC. Amino acids: CASSLVRGTYNEQFF. The genes are TRBV7-2 and TRBJ2-1; 7 nucleotides agree with TRBD1. Trimming at V came to 1 base and at J to 2 bases, leaving 2 bases not matched to a gene. Germline CDR1 reads SGHTA; CDR2 reads FQGNSA. The CDR3 runs to 15 residues.

The CDR3 protein is CASSQDLLLTQYF. CDR3 nucleotides: TGTGCCAGCAGCCAAGATCTGCTACTTACGCAGTATTTT. This rearrangement joins TRBV4-2 to TRBJ2-3; D not certain. The CDR3 has 13 residues. Germline V lookup: CDR1 LGHNA, CDR2 YNFKEQ. V was shortened by 0 bases and J by 8 bases, with 9 bases between the two germline ends.

The chain has TRBV11-1 and TRBJ2-7, with 8 bases identical to TRBD1. Germline trimming cut 5 bases from V and 6 bases from J; bases unmatched to any gene: 6. The CDR3 is 13 amino acids. Germline assignment: CDR1 SGHAT and CDR2 FQDESV (reference sequence). In nucleotides, the CDR3 is TGTGCCAGCAGCACGGACAGGGTCGGCGAGCAGTACTTC. Translated, it gives CASSTDRVGEQYF.

The chain employs TRBV7-2 and TRBJ1-1; D not certain. Germline V gives CDR1 SGHTA, CDR2 FQGNSA. V lost 3 bases to trimming and J lost 1 base, with 9 bases between them. This CDR3 has 14 amino acids. The CDR3 is CASSFKWANTEAFF. The DNA for the CDR3 is TGTGCCAGCAGCTTTAAATGGGCGAACACTGAAGCTTTCTTT.

V and J are TRBV5-1 and TRBJ2-2; 8 bases match TRBD2. This CDR3 region has 16 residues. CDR1 SGHRS and CDR2 YFSETQ come from the germline V gene. The V and J ends lost 3 bases and 3 bases, in that order; junction bases with no gene match: 7. The CDR3 DNA reads TGCGCCAGCAGCTGGGCCGGGGGGGCCGACACCGGGGAGCTGTTTTTT. It translates to CASSWAGGADTGELFF.

This clone was found a few times. J is TRBJ2-7 and V is TRBV4-1, with 7 bases identical to TRBD1. Germline V lookup: CDR1 MGHRA, CDR2 YSYEKL. J gave up 0 bases and V 5 bases, and 7 bases lay outside the gene matches. CDR3 length: 15 amino acids. The chain's CDR3 is CASSANRDSSYEQYF. The DNA for the CDR3 is TGCGCCAGCAGCGCGAATCGGGACAGCTCCTACGAGCAGTACTTC.

The chain is built from TRBV6-6 and TRBJ1-2; 7 positions agree with TRBD1. This CDR3 comprises 13 residues. Germline V CDR1 and CDR2: MNHNY, SVGAGI (reference sequence). V dropped 7 bases and J dropped 3; count of bases not matched to a gene: 5. CDR3 DNA sequence: TGTGCCAGCACCCCGGGACAGTACTATGGCTACACCTTC. This translates into CASTPGQYYGYTF.

This sequence joins TRBV29-1 and TRBJ2-7, with D unclear. Trimming left V 1 base short and J 1 base short, with 8 bases between. From germline, CDR1 is SQVTM and CDR2 ANQGSEA. The CDR3 covers 13 residues. The CDR3 reads CSVEGSQSYEQYF. The CDR3, as DNA: TGCAGCGTTGAAGGATCCCAGTCCTACGAGCAGTACTTC.

V is TRBV19 and J is TRBJ1-1, with D possibly being TRBD1 (5 bases). Germline V gene data show CDR1 as LNHDA and CDR2 as SQIVND (reference sequence). The V end was cut by 5 bases, the J end by 3 bases, with 19 bases between. The CDR3 runs 16 residues. The DNA for the CDR3 is TGTGCCAGTAGTGCCTTAAAGGGGCAGCACCACACTGAAGCTTTCTTT. Translation gives CASSALKGQHHTEAFF.

The chain recombines TRBV7-2 with TRBJ2-5; TRBD2 aligns across 14 bases. Germline values: CDR1 SGHTA, CDR2 FQGNSA. This CDR3 has 17 amino acids. With V trimmed by 2 bases and J by 5 bases, 7 bases remained unmatched. CDR3 region: CASSLSGLAGVEETQYF. DNA of the CDR3: TGTGCCAGCAGCTTATCGGGACTAGCGGGGGTTGAGGAGACCCAGTACTTC. The variable domain in full, completed from reference TRBV7-2 and TRBJ2-5, reads GAGVSQSPSNKVTEKGKDVELRCDPISGHTALYWYRQSLGQGLEFLIYFQGNSAPDKSGLPSDRFSAERTGGSVSTLTIQRTQQEDSAVYLCASSLSGLAGVEETQYFGPGTRLLVL.

The CDR3 DNA follows: TGCAGCGTTGGGCCGGGGGGGGCCGGGCAGCCCCAGCATTTT. Protein product: CSVGPGGAGQPQHF. V is TRBV29-1 and J is TRBJ1-5, with D maybe TRBD1 (6 bases). With 4 bases removed from V and 7 bases from J, the gap between germline ends came to 17 bases. There are 14 residues in the CDR3. CDR1 and CDR2 (germline): SQVTM, ANQGSEA.

In this sample, this clone turned up once. This chain connects TRBV27 to TRBJ2-7; maybe TRBD1 (6 bases). Trimming took off 6 bases at V and 0 bases at J, with 9 bases between the two ends. Germline-derived CDR1 and CDR2 are MNHEY and SMNVEV (reference sequence). The CDR3 is made up of 13 amino acids. The CDR3 DNA sequence: TGTGCCAGCAGACGACAGGACTCCTACGAGCAGTACTTC. It is translated as CASRRQDSYEQYF.

This clone was seen only once. The CDR3 region has the DNA TGCGCCAGTCGAATCGGAGGTATGGAGGAAAAACTGTTTTTT. Amino acid sequence: CASRIGGMEEKLFF. The rearrangement uses TRBV5-1 and TRBJ1-4, with unresolved D. The CDR3 loop spans 14 amino acids. Germline V CDR1 and CDR2: SGHRS, YFSETQ. The V end was cut by 8 bases, the J end by 8 bases, with 19 bases between. The full variable domain, in which reference TRBV5-1 and TRBJ1-4 provide the parts outside the CDR3, is KAGVTQTPRYLIKTRGQQVTLSCSPISGHRSVSWYQQTPGQGLQFLFEYFSETQRNKGNFPGRFSGRQFSNSRSEMNVSTLELGDSALYLCASRIGGMEEKLFFGSGTQLSVL.

V gene TRBV6-1 combines with J gene TRBJ2-5; D perhaps matches TRBD2 (5 bases). V lost 2 bases and J lost 4, with 8 bases in between. There are 13 residues in the CDR3. Germline V CDR1 and CDR2: MNHNS, SASEGT. In nucleotides, the CDR3 is TGTGCCAGCAGTGAATATGGAGGAGAGACCCAGTACTTC. It encodes CASSEYGGETQYF.

The J gene is TRBJ1-6, the V gene TRBV27; D is unresolved. V was trimmed by 4 bases and J by 0 bases, leaving 13 bases between them. The V gene's germline CDR1 is MNHEY and CDR2 SMNVEV (reference sequence). This CDR3 contains 17 residues. The CDR3 DNA follows: TGTGCCAGCAGTTCCCTCACGATGAGCTCCTATAATTCACCCCTCCACTTT. Translation: CASSSLTMSSYNSPLHF.

The rearrangement uses TRBV11-3 and TRBJ2-3, with 8 bases identical to TRBD2. Trimming took 5 bases from V and 2 from J; bases not matched to a gene: 3. This CDR3 is 14 amino acids long. Germline loops: CDR1 SGHNT, CDR2 YENEEA. This CDR3 is CASSQRGSTDTQYF. In DNA form, the CDR3 reads TGTGCCAGCAGCCAGCGGGGGTCCACAGATACGCAGTATTTT.

In its sample, this clone was seen once. A read error may produce the germline difference seen at one junction end. The chain carries TRBV11-1 and TRBJ1-2; 10 bases match TRBD1. Per the germline V gene, CDR1 is SGHAT and CDR2 is FQDESV (reference sequence). The CDR3 extends over 14 amino acids. Here the CDR3 DNA reads TGTGCCAGCAGTTTAGACAGGGGGCCACATGGCTACACCTTC. Amino acid sequence: CASSLDRGPHGYTF. Together with reference TRBV11-1 and TRBJ1-2, the CDR3 gives the full variable domain: EAEVAQSPRYKITEKSQAVAFWCDPISGHATLYWYRQILGQGPELLVQFQDESVVDDSQLPKDRFSAERLKGVDSTLKIQPAELGDSAMYLCASSLDRGPHGYTFGSGTRLTVV.

This sequence joins TRBV5-1 and TRBJ2-3; D gene unclear. Trimming shortened V by 1 base and J by 2 bases, and 11 bases separated the two germline ends. CDR3 length equals 15 residues. CDR1 SGHRS and CDR2 YFSETQ come from the germline V gene. CDR3 DNA: TGCGCCAGCAGCTTGTACCTAGATGCCACAGATACGCAGTATTTT. It encodes CASSLYLDATDTQYF.